The 30 T cell receptor beta chains below were found in one sample sequenced in a study of T cells of healthy individuals (dated by TCRdb to the late 2010s). Libraries were built with 5' RACE. Sequencing used an Illumina MiSeq. TCRdb trimmed the raw reads at Q25, called clones with MiXCR and kept productive beta chains. Rows are combined by CDR3 protein, so each entry shows the most common genes and DNA. In all, the sample holds more than 85,000 distinct CDR3 sequences, and 15% to 20% of those were seen once. In total, the top ten clones hold 6.2% of the sample. These TCRs come from a human donor in good health.

This clonotype has only a few counts. The chain couples TRBV10-3 to TRBJ1-1; 9 bases match TRBD1. CDR1 and CDR2 from the germline V gene are ENHRY and SYGVKD. CDR3 length: 15 residues. V gave up 0 bases and J gave up 3 bases; unmatched junction bases: 2. Written as DNA, the CDR3 is TGTGCCATCAGTGAGTCGAGGACAGGGGACACTGAAGCTTTCTTT. Amino acid sequence: CAISESRTGDTEAFF.

Only a few counts were recorded for this clonotype. The V call is TRBV28, the J call TRBJ2-7; D gene ambiguous. The CDR3 sequence is 13 residues long. Germline V CDR1 and CDR2: MDHEN, SYDVKM. V lost 2 bases to trimming and J lost 3 bases, with 8 bases between them. CDR3 bases: TGTGCCAGCAGTTTACGGATCCTCTACGAGCAGTACTTC. Translated: CASSLRILYEQYF.

This clonotype has at least ten counts. This chain connects TRBV20-1 to TRBJ2-1; 9 bases agree with TRBD2. This CDR3 spans 15 amino acids. Germline CDR1 reads DFQATT; CDR2 reads SNEGSKA (reference sequence). J lost 2 bases, V lost 6 bases, and 8 bases had no gene match. CDR3 residues: CSAAGGDKTYNEQFF. CDR3 coding DNA: TGCAGTGCCGCGGGAGGGGACAAAACCTACAATGAGCAGTTCTTC.

At least ten counts were recorded for this clonotype. The gene calls are TRBV19 and TRBJ2-1; 9 bases align to TRBD1. Germline V CDR1 and CDR2: LNHDA, SQIVND (reference sequence). V dropped 9 bases and J dropped 1; count of bases not matched to a gene: 10. The CDR3 covers 16 residues. The CDR3 DNA is TGTGCCAGCAATATAAAACAGGGGGCTTCCTACAATGAGCAGTTCTTC. Protein: CASNIKQGASYNEQFF.

The rearrangement joins TRBV12-3 or TRBV12-4 to TRBJ2-5; unclear D gene. Trimming took 2 bases from V and 5 from J, leaving 6 bases between them. The CDR3 has 12 residues. CDR3 DNA: TGTGCCAGCAGTTTAAATGGGGAGACCCAGTACTTC. Its translation: CASSLNGETQYF.

This clonotype was picked up a small number of times. The chain combines TRBV6-5 with TRBJ2-7; the D gene could be TRBD1 or TRBD2 (5 bases each). The germline V and J ends were trimmed by 6 bases and 2 bases, with 20 bases remaining between them. CDR3 length: 16 residues. Germline V lookup: CDR1 MNHEY, CDR2 SVGAGI. CDR3 sequence: CASSRHGGEGTYEQYF. In nucleotides, the CDR3 is TGTGCCAGCAGCCGACATGGGGGTGAAGGGACCTACGAGCAGTACTTC.

A few counts support this clonotype. The chain has TRBV12-3 or TRBV12-4 and TRBJ2-5, with 7 bases fitting TRBD2. Trimming removed 6 bases from V and 5 bases from J; junction bases left unmatched: 6. The CDR3 is made up of 13 amino acids. The CDR3 protein is CASSRAGAETQYF. CDR3 nucleotides: TGTGCCAGCAGCCGTGCGGGAGCCGAGACCCAGTACTTC.

The chain combines TRBV7-2 with TRBJ1-5; tentatively, D is TRBD1 (5 bases). Germline CDR1 and CDR2: SGHTA and FQGNSA. The CDR3 spans 12 residues. The ends were cut back, 4 bases at V and 7 bases at J, with 8 bases in the middle. CDR3 DNA sequence: TGTGCCAGCAGCTGGGGCGGCCAGCCCCAGCATTTT. Its protein is CASSWGGQPQHF.

The chain carries TRBV24-1 and TRBJ2-1, with TRBD1 identical over 8 bases. With V trimmed by 5 bases and J by 2 bases, 4 bases remained unmatched. The CDR3 totals 15 residues. CDR1 KGHDR and CDR2 SFDVKD come from the germline V gene. This CDR3 is CATSASDRAYNEQFF. CDR3 bases: TGTGCCACCAGTGCTTCGGACAGGGCCTACAATGAGCAGTTCTTC.

The genes are TRBV7-8 and TRBJ2-2; no clear D. Trimming took off 4 bases at V and 5 bases at J, with 8 bases between the two ends. The CDR3 runs to 13 residues. Germline V CDR1 and CDR2: SGHVS, FQNEAQ. The CDR3 sequence is CASSWGRTGELFF. CDR3 bases: TGTGCCAGCAGCTGGGGAAGGACCGGGGAGCTGTTTTTT.

The chain carries TRBV2 and TRBJ2-3, with 7 nucleotides matching TRBD1. Trimming removed 10 bases from V and 2 bases from J; junction bases left unmatched: 9. The CDR3 runs 14 residues. The germline V gene has CDR1 SNHLY and CDR2 FYNNEI. The CDR3 loop is CAIQRQGATDTQYF. The DNA for the CDR3 is TGTGCCATCCAGAGACAGGGAGCCACAGATACGCAGTATTTT.

This clonotype turned up a few times. The CDR3 DNA reads TGTGCCAGCCGGACAGCAGGATCCCACGAGCAGTACTTC. It translates to CASRTAGSHEQYF. This chain links TRBV28 with TRBJ2-7; tentative D call: TRBD1 (6 bases). The CDR3 runs 13 residues. CDR1 and CDR2 (germline): MDHEN, SYDVKM. Deletions cut 8 bases from V and 5 bases from J, with 16 bases between.

The chain is built from TRBV28 and TRBJ2-1; 9 positions match TRBD2. Germline lookup yields CDR1 MDHEN and CDR2 SYDVKM. This CDR3 has 16 amino acids. Unmatched junction bases numbered 14, after V lost 7 bases and J lost 7 bases. In DNA, the CDR3 is TGTGCCAGCAAAATGCTCAGCGGGGGGCTCGCTAATGAGCAGTTCTTC. This encodes CASKMLSGGLANEQFF.

V and J are TRBV29-1 and TRBJ2-3; D is undetermined. Germline V gene data show CDR1 as SQVTM and CDR2 as ANQGSEA. With 0 bases removed from V and 6 bases from J, the gap between germline ends came to 13 bases. The CDR3 is made up of 14 amino acids. CDR3 protein: CSVEDPTSDDTQYF. The CDR3, as DNA: TGCAGCGTTGAAGACCCTACGTCGGACGATACGCAGTATTTT.

This clonotype was picked up a small number of times. The chain couples TRBV11-2 to TRBJ2-7; 13 bases map to TRBD2. The CDR3 is made up of 13 amino acids. Looked up from germline, CDR1 is SGHAT and CDR2 is FQNNGV. Trimming at V came to 8 bases and at J to 3 bases, leaving 1 base not matched to a gene. The DNA for the CDR3 is TGTGCCAGCGGACTAGCGGGAGTCTACGAGCAGTACTTC. Translated, it gives CASGLAGVYEQYF.

V is TRBV4-2 and J is TRBJ2-6, with a tentative D call TRBD1 (6 bases). Trimming removed 3 bases from V and 4 bases from J, with 16 bases in between. Germline CDR1 LGHNA, CDR2 YNFKEQ. There are 17 residues in the CDR3. The CDR3 nucleotides are TGTGCCAGCAGCCAGCCACTCAGGGGCGGCGGGGCCAACGTCCTGACTTTC. Translated, it gives CASSQPLRGGGANVLTF.

V is TRBV27 and J is TRBJ2-2, with 10 positions matching TRBD2. V was pared by 7 bases and J by 2 bases, with 7 bases of the junction left unmatched. The CDR3 has 16 residues. The germline CDR1 and CDR2 sequences are MNHEY and SMNVEV (reference sequence). The CDR3 protein is CASKRLAGENTGELFF. In DNA, the CDR3 is TGTGCCAGCAAAAGGCTAGCGGGAGAAAACACCGGGGAGCTGTTTTTT.

Note on this clonotype: A read error may produce the germline difference seen at one junction end. The chain employs TRBV19 and TRBJ2-1; D is uncertain. Germline assignment: CDR1 LNHDA and CDR2 SQIVND (reference sequence). The length of the CDR3 is 16 residues. DNA of the CDR3: TGTGTCAGTAGTATAAAAGTGGCTTTACCACACAATGAGCAGTTCTTC. The encoded protein is CVSSIKVALPHNEQFF.

This clonotype occurred a few times. This chain joins TRBV7-2 and TRBJ1-2, with no clear D. Germline assignment: CDR1 SGHTA and CDR2 FQGNSA. The CDR3 runs to 12 residues. Trimming took off 7 bases at V and 1 base at J, with 7 bases between the two ends. In nucleotides, the CDR3 is TGTGCCAGCATGACAAATAACTATGGCTACACCTTC. Its protein product is CASMTNNYGYTF.

This clonotype was observed a handful of times. The V call is TRBV2, the J call TRBJ2-7; 8 nucleotides line up with TRBD1. The junction had 8 bases not matched to a gene; V was cut back by 0 bases and J by 1 base. Per the germline V gene, CDR1 is SNHLY and CDR2 is FYNNEI. CDR3 length: 17 amino acids. The CDR3 DNA sequence: TGTGCCAGCAGTGAAGCGGGTACAGGGGGAGTATCCTACGAGCAGTACTTC. Residues: CASSEAGTGGVSYEQYF.

V is TRBV28 and J is TRBJ2-5; D possibly corresponds to TRBD2 (7 bases). The V end lost 4 bases, the J end lost 5 bases, and 17 bases lay between the germline ends. The CDR3 is 15 residues long. The germline gives CDR1 MDHEN, CDR2 SYDVKM. CDR3 amino acids: CASSSLSGGAETQYF. CDR3 nucleotides: TGTGCCAGCAGTTCTCTAAGTGGGGGGGCGGAGACCCAGTACTTC.

This clonotype appeared a few times. The chain has TRBV6-2 or TRBV6-3 and TRBJ1-1; the D gene is possibly TRBD1 (6 bases). This CDR3 is 14 amino acids long. V lost 6 bases to trimming and J lost 4 bases, with 15 bases between them. Germline CDR1 and CDR2: MNHEY and SVGEGT. The CDR3 loop reads CASSSTGGGTEAFF. The DNA for the CDR3 is TGTGCCAGCAGCTCTACCGGAGGGGGCACTGAAGCTTTCTTT.

The V call is TRBV12-5, the J call TRBJ1-2; D not resolved. Trimming shortened V by 0 bases and J by 1 base, and 15 bases separated the two germline ends. CDR1 and CDR2 (germline): LGHNT, FRNRAP. This CDR3 spans 17 amino acids. CDR3 nucleotide sequence: TGTGCTAGTGGTTTGGTGTCGGGTCTTAGGTTTAACTATGGCTACACCTTC. Its translation is CASGLVSGLRFNYGYTF. Variable domain in full (rest from reference TRBV12-5 and TRBJ1-2): DARVTQTPRHKVTEMGQEVTMRCQPILGHNTVFWYRQTMMQGLELLAYFRNRAPLDDSGMPKDRFSAEMPDATLATLKIQPSEPRDSAVYFCASGLVSGLRFNYGYTFGSGTRLTVV.

This clonotype was seen at least ten times. The rearrangement joins TRBV2 to TRBJ1-2; 9 nucleotides match TRBD1. The V segment lost 6 bases and the J segment 14 bases; nucleotides outside the gene matches: 7. CDR3 size: 11 residues. Germline CDR1 is SNHLY and CDR2 is FYNNEI. Here the CDR3 reads CASRLQGAGTF. CDR3 nucleotide sequence: TGTGCCAGCAGATTACAGGGGGCAGGGACCTTC.

This rearrangement joins TRBV28 to TRBJ1-2; possible D gene TRBD1, 6 bases. The CDR3 loop spans 15 amino acids. Between the trimmed V and J ends, which lost 5 bases and 5 bases, there was a span of 18 bases. Looked up from germline, CDR1 is MDHEN and CDR2 is SYDVKM. CDR3 sequence reads: CASSRTDLLKYGYTF. In DNA form, the CDR3 reads TGTGCCAGCAGTAGGACAGATCTCTTGAAATATGGCTACACCTTC.

The J gene is TRBJ2-1, the V gene TRBV7-2, with 7 bases that match TRBD1. Germline lookup yields CDR1 SGHTA and CDR2 FQGNSA. V gave up 5 bases and J gave up 0 bases; unmatched junction bases: 7. CDR3 length: 16 residues. The CDR3 coding sequence is TGTGCCAGCAGCCCACAGACAGGGCGCTCCTACAATGAGCAGTTCTTC. This encodes CASSPQTGRSYNEQFF. Using reference TRBV7-2 and TRBJ2-1 for the parts outside the CDR3, the full variable domain is GAGVSQSPSNKVTEKGKDVELRCDPISGHTALYWYRQSLGQGLEFLIYFQGNSAPDKSGLPSDRFSAERTGGSVSTLTIQRTQQEDSAVYLCASSPQTGRSYNEQFFGPGTRLTVL.

V usage is TRBV7-2 and J usage is TRBJ2-1; D may match TRBD1 or TRBD2 (5 bases each). Deletions cut 1 base from V and 13 bases from J, with 17 bases between. From germline, CDR1 is SGHTA and CDR2 FQGNSA. There are 14 residues in the CDR3. The CDR3 DNA sequence: TGTGCCAGCAGCTTAGTGAGGGGCGTGGATATCCAGTTCTTC. This codes for CASSLVRGVDIQFF.

This clonotype has at least ten counts. The V call is TRBV12-3 or TRBV12-4, the J call TRBJ1-2, with D unclear. Trimming shortened V by 6 bases and J by 8 bases, and 10 bases separated the two germline ends. The length of the CDR3 is 11 residues. CDR3 region: CASRDLGGYTF. Here the CDR3 DNA reads TGTGCCAGCAGGGATCTTGGGGGCTACACCTTC.

V is TRBV20-1 and J is TRBJ2-5; D ambiguous. Germline V gene sequence: CDR1 DFQATT, CDR2 SNEGSKA (reference sequence). The ends were cut back, 3 bases at V and 4 bases at J, with 15 bases in the middle. This CDR3 is built from 14 residues. In nucleotides, the CDR3 is TGCAGTGCTAGCGGTAACTCCTGGGGAGAGACCCAGTACTTC. It is translated as CSASGNSWGETQYF.

This rearrangement joins TRBV20-1 to TRBJ2-7, with unresolved D. Germline CDR1 and CDR2: DFQATT and SNEGSKA (reference sequence). V was pared by 1 base and J by 7 bases, with 8 bases between. CDR3 length equals 11 residues. The chain's CDR3 is CSARVVGEQYF. The CDR3 DNA follows: TGCAGTGCTAGAGTGGTGGGGGAGCAGTACTTC.